Below are 21 T cell receptor beta chains sequenced from a single sample in a study of blood T cell repertoires in COVID-19. Data came from immunoSEQ multiplex PCR; TCRdb stores just in-frame clones and leaves some out. The sample carries 190,000 or so clones, about nine tenths recorded once. What was sequenced was peripheral blood. Source of these receptors: a middle-aged man with acute or convalescent COVID-19.

This clone was recorded only once. The chain is built from TRBV6-1 and TRBJ2-7; TRBD1 is a possible D gene (7 bases). Trimming removed 2 bases from V and 3 bases from J, with 11 bases in between. The CDR3 sequence is 14 residues long. Germline assignment: CDR1 MNHNS and CDR2 SASEGT. The chain's CDR3 is CASSEQGEVYEQYF. The CDR3 DNA follows: TGTGCCAGCAGTGAACAGGGGGAGGTCTACGAGCAGTACTTC.

The chain joins TRBV6-5 to TRBJ2-7, with 9 nucleotides matching TRBD2. The CDR3 is 15 residues long. Trimming cost V 2 bases and J 5 bases; bases outside gene matches: 7. Germline loops: CDR1 MNHEY, CDR2 SVGAGI. The CDR3 nucleotides read TGTGCCAGCAGTTACGTGGCGGGGGGGCACCACGAGCAGTACTTC. It is translated as CASSYVAGGHHEQYF.

This rearrangement joins TRBV4-3 to TRBJ1-1, with TRBD1 matching 8 bases. The CDR3 has 16 residues. The trim removed 1 base at V and 5 bases at J, leaving 9 bases unmatched. CDR1 LGHNA and CDR2 YSLEER come from the germline V gene. The CDR3 here is CASSQAQGERRTEAFF. CDR3 sequence (DNA): TGCGCCAGCAGCCAAGCACAGGGGGAACGGAGGACTGAAGCTTTCTTT.

The V gene is TRBV4-2, the J gene TRBJ1-1; TRBD1 might be the D (6 bases). CDR1 is LGHNA, CDR2 YNFKEQ, per germline. Trimming shortened V by 0 bases and J by 9 bases, and 8 bases separated the two germline ends. CDR3 length: 12 amino acids. The DNA for the CDR3 is TGTGCCAGCAGCCAAGATAGGGGGAAAGCTTTCTTT. Residues: CASSQDRGKAFF.

For this clone: This CDR3 is also generated by other DNA sequences in the sample. This chain joins TRBV18 and TRBJ2-7; D not resolved. The CDR3 consists of 12 residues. The V gene's germline CDR1 is KGHSH and CDR2 LQKENI. Trimming stripped 6 bases from V and 0 bases from J, with 6 bases between. In nucleotides, the CDR3 is TGTGCCAGCTCCCCCTCCTCCTACGAGCAGTACTTC. It is translated as CASSPSSYEQYF.

J is TRBJ2-2 and V is TRBV5-4, with a possible D match to TRBD1 (6 bases). CDR1 and CDR2 (germline): SGHNT, YYREEE (reference sequence). The CDR3 is 16 amino acids. V dropped 5 bases and J dropped 1 base, with 15 bases sitting between them. The CDR3 DNA reads as TGTGCCAGCAGACGTAGCTGGGGGCAGAACACCGGGGAGCTGTTTTTT. Translation: CASRRSWGQNTGELFF.

V is TRBV28 and J is TRBJ1-4, with D possibly being TRBD1 (6 bases). CDR1 and CDR2 from the germline V gene are MDHEN and SYDVKM. This CDR3 comprises 18 residues. V dropped 6 bases and J dropped 3 bases, with 23 bases sitting between them. The CDR3 region is CASSETLVGTLANEKLFF. CDR3 nucleotide sequence: TGTGCCAGCAGCGAGACCCTCGTTGGGACATTAGCTAATGAAAAACTGTTTTTT.

The chain is built from TRBV2 and TRBJ2-3; TRBD2 is a possible D gene (5 bases). Between the trimmed V and J ends, which lost 2 bases and 1 base, there was a span of 19 bases. Germline CDR1 SNHLY, CDR2 FYNNEI. The CDR3 runs 18 residues. CDR3 protein: CASSERRLASGGTDTQYF. The CDR3 DNA sequence: TGTGCCAGCAGTGAAAGGAGGTTGGCGTCTGGAGGCACAGATACGCAGTATTTT.

This chain connects TRBV6-6 to TRBJ2-3; 10 nucleotides agree with TRBD1. The V gene's germline CDR1 is MNHNY and CDR2 SVGAGI (reference sequence). After removal of 5 bases from V and 4 bases from J, the junction contained 6 bases not matched to a gene. The CDR3 has 15 residues. CDR3: CASSAGTGESDTQYF. CDR3 DNA: TGTGCCAGCAGTGCCGGGACAGGGGAGTCAGATACGCAGTATTTT.

The J gene is TRBJ2-3, the V gene TRBV10-3, with a tentative D call TRBD2 (6 bases). There are 18 residues in the CDR3. Germline V lookup: CDR1 ENHRY, CDR2 SYGVKD. V was clipped by 3 bases and J by 11 bases, with 30 bases between them. CDR3 amino acids: CAISEGWEELKDIPEQYF. DNA for the CDR3: TGTGCCATCAGTGAAGGGTGGGAGGAGCTTAAGGATATACCCGAGCAGTATTTT.

The chain joins TRBV6-5 to TRBJ1-2; D not resolved. Trimming stripped 5 bases from V and 6 bases from J, with 13 bases between. The CDR3 runs 13 residues. The germline gives CDR1 MNHEY, CDR2 SVGAGI. CDR3 in amino acids: CASSRGVADGYTF. The DNA of the CDR3 is TGTGCCAGCAGTCGGGGTGTGGCTGATGGCTACACCTTC.

This chain uses TRBV19 with TRBJ1-5, with D perhaps matching TRBD1 (5 bases). V was trimmed by 9 bases and J by 7 bases, leaving 13 bases between them. This CDR3 contains 12 residues. Looked up from germline, CDR1 is LNHDA and CDR2 is SQIVND (reference sequence). In DNA form, the CDR3 reads TGTGCCAGCCAAATCGGGGGGCAGCCCCAGCATTTT. It specifies CASQIGGQPQHF.

The chain carries TRBV2 and TRBJ2-3; D is uncertain. Trimming took 6 bases from V and 0 from J, leaving 10 bases between them. Germline CDR1 is SNHLY and CDR2 is FYNNEI. The CDR3 sequence is 14 residues long. The DNA of the CDR3 is TGTGCCAGCAGCGCCGACATGAGCACAGATACGCAGTATTTT. Translating gives CASSADMSTDTQYF.

The chain carries TRBV6-5 and TRBJ2-3; D possibly corresponds to TRBD1 (5 bases). The CDR3 extends over 13 amino acids. Germline assignment: CDR1 MNHEY and CDR2 SVGAGI. With 8 bases removed from V and 11 bases from J, the gap between germline ends came to 20 bases. CDR3: CASRDTIRARQYF. As DNA, the CDR3 is TGTGCCAGCCGCGATACTATCAGGGCCCGGCAGTATTTT.

Ten or more counts support this clone. The chain is built from TRBV5-6 and TRBJ2-2; a weak D match, TRBD1 (5 bases). Germline CDR1 SGHDT, CDR2 YYEEEE. Between the trimmed V and J ends, which lost 1 base and 1 base, there was a span of 11 bases. CDR3 length: 16 amino acids. As DNA, the CDR3 is TGTGCCAGCAGCTTGTTGGGGCAGGGGAACACCGGGGAGCTGTTTTTT. Translated: CASSLLGQGNTGELFF. Complete variable domain (other parts from reference TRBV5-6 and TRBJ2-2): DAGVTQSPTHLIKTRGQQVTLRCSPKSGHDTVSWYQQALGQGPQFIFQYYEEEERQRGNFPDRFSGHQFPNYSSELNVNALLLGDSALYLCASSLLGQGNTGELFFGEGSRLTVL.

This clone appeared a few times. The gene calls are TRBV6-1 and TRBJ2-1; D call uncertain. The CDR3 covers 13 residues. V was clipped by 2 bases and J by 7 bases, with 9 bases between them. Germline V gene sequence: CDR1 MNHNS, CDR2 SASEGT. CDR3 nucleotides: TGTGCCAGCAGTGAAAAGCGTGAGAATGAGCAGTTCTTC. Its translation is CASSEKRENEQFF.

The chain carries TRBV10-3 and TRBJ2-7; D not certain. V shed 8 bases and J shed 5 bases, with 4 bases lying between them. There are 9 residues in the CDR3. The germline CDR1 and CDR2 sequences are ENHRY and SYGVKD. CDR3 DNA: TGTGCCATCGGCAACGAGCAGTACTTC. Protein: CAIGNEQYF.

This chain links TRBV3-1 (or the pseudogene TRBV3-2) with TRBJ1-5; TRBD1 might be the D (6 bases). Germline V lookup: CDR1 LGHDT, CDR2 YNNKEL (reference sequence). V dropped 4 bases and J dropped 6 bases, with 13 bases sitting between them. This CDR3 has 14 amino acids. The CDR3 nucleotides are TGTGCCAGCAGCCCAACAGGGACCAGTCAGCCCCAGCATTTT. It translates to CASSPTGTSQPQHF.

The chain has TRBV5-6 and TRBJ2-7; 7 positions agree with TRBD1. The germline V gene has CDR1 SGHDT and CDR2 YYEEEE. The V and J ends lost 0 bases and 4 bases, in that order; junction bases with no gene match: 4. The CDR3 totals 14 residues. Here the CDR3 DNA reads TGTGCCAGCAGCTTGGCATACAGGGGTTACGAGCAGTACTTC. Translation: CASSLAYRGYEQYF.

The chain carries TRBV18 and TRBJ1-5, with D possibly matching TRBD1 (6 bases). Germline values: CDR1 KGHSH, CDR2 LQKENI. Between the trimmed V and J ends, which lost 1 base and 1 base, there was a span of 14 bases. The CDR3 runs to 17 residues. DNA of the CDR3: TGTGCCAGCTCACCACAGGGGGTCCTTGGCAGCAATCAGCCCCAGCATTTT. This codes for CASSPQGVLGSNQPQHF.

The rearrangement joins TRBV6-1 to TRBJ1-5; the match to TRBD1 covers 9 bases. The V gene end was trimmed by 2 bases and the J gene end by 1 base; junction bases not matched to a gene: 3. The CDR3 is made up of 16 amino acids. Germline values: CDR1 MNHNS, CDR2 SASEGT. CDR3 DNA: TGTGCCAGCAGTGAAACAGGGGGCTTAAGCAATCAGCCCCAGCATTTT. As protein: CASSETGGLSNQPQHF.